This T cell receptor beta chain was captured in a study of Ad26.COV2.S vaccination and SARS-CoV-2 variants. Treatment in this sample: some 19 received Ad26.COV2.S at low or high dose, single or two shots; about 5 received placebo; per-sample allocation not given. Day 63 following the first vaccine or placebo injection was when the samples were taken. The CDR3 is 10 residues long. Looked up from germline, CDR1 is SNHLY and CDR2 is FYNNEI. Trimming pared 8 bases from V and 2 bases from J, leaving 3 bases between. Using immunoSEQ multiplex PCR, the repertoire was profiled, and TCRdb retains in-frame clones only, with some absent. This sample has about 370,000 clones; less than 90% occur once, and the top ten carry 3.5%.

This chain connects TRBV2 to TRBJ1-2; D uncertain. Sequencing used peripheral blood, obtained in a trial of Ad26.COV2.S vaccine versus placebo. The sequence was obtained from a person aged 18-60 years who received the Ad26.COV2.S COVID-19 vaccine or a placebo. The CDR3 DNA reads TGTGCCAGCGGGAACTATGGCTACACCTTC. Its protein is CASGNYGYTF.